Sequencing of this TCR beta chain was carried out in a study of T cell responses to AZD1222 COVID-19 vaccine. Study findings and constraints: Dominant CD4 TCR responses targeted spike regions 160-218 and 743-854.

Points on this clone: Its antigen is unidentified.

V shed 2 bases, J shed 3 bases, and the junction held 4 bases outside the gene matches. Germline assignment: CDR1 MNHEY and CDR2 SVGAGI. The CDR3 consists of 15 residues. Data came from immunoSEQ multiplex PCR; TCRdb stores just in-frame clones and leaves some out. The top ten hold 1.5% to 2% of the sample, which has about 150,000 clones, about 87% seen once. The V and J genes are TRBV6-5 and TRBJ2-1, with 7 bases identical to TRBD2. This sequence originates from an adult in good health. The starting material was peripheral blood, obtained on day 0 of AZD1222 vaccination. CDR3 nucleotides: TGTGCCAGCAGTTACCAGCTAGCGGTCTACAATGAGCAGTTCTTC. This codes for CASSYQLAVYNEQFF.